This T cell receptor (beta chain) appears in the sequencing data of a study of CD4 T cells in relation to SARS-CoV-2 and coronaviruses. Findings and limits, study-wide: Compared with monoreactive clones, crossreactive clones showed significantly weaker SARS-CoV-2 expansion.

With respect to this clone: The target antigen is unknown.

TCRdb's copy holds only in-frame clones and misses some; the assay was immunoSEQ multiplex PCR. The sample has about 12,000 clones, roughly 71% seen once. Before the COVID-19 pandemic, during about 2011-2019, CD4+ T cells were taken from unexposed donors. The cells were cultured for 9 to 11 days before CD4+ T cells were isolated. There are 14 residues in the CDR3. The V end lost 4 bases, the J end lost 8 bases, and 16 bases lay between the germline ends. The germline gives CDR1 SGHNT, CDR2 YYREEE (reference sequence). This chain links TRBV5-4 with TRBJ2-4, with unresolved D. Sequencing used CD4+ T cells from PBMCs, cultured in vitro. This clonotype originated in a human donor in good health. The CDR3 protein is CASSHPRSPDIQYF. CDR3 coding DNA: TGTGCCAGCAGCCATCCTAGGAGCCCCGACATTCAGTACTTC. The whole variable domain, remainder taken from reference TRBV5-4 and TRBJ2-4, is ETGVTQSPTHLIKTRGQQVTLRCSSQSGHNTVSWYQQALGQGPQFIFQYYREEENGRGNFPPRFSGLQFPNYSSELNVNALELDDSALYLCASSHPRSPDIQYFGAGTRLSVL.